Below, 21 T cell receptor beta chains from the same sample are listed, as sequenced in a study of blood T cells in healthy people across ages. A second PCR of about 6 to 12 cycles used a sample-barcoded 5' primer and a J-beta primer mix. TCRdb itself ran the 5' RACE reads through MiXCR, one entry per CDR3 protein. The data contain about 670,000 distinct CDR3 sequences, 45% to 60% of them seen just once; the ten biggest clones take up 13%. Sequencing was done on a sample of blood. The receptors stem from a woman of 80 years or more in good health.

V is TRBV28 and J is TRBJ2-2, with 13 bases identical to TRBD2. CDR3 size: 16 residues. CDR1 and CDR2 (germline): MDHEN, SYDVKM. V gave up 0 bases and J gave up 5 bases; unmatched junction bases: 0. CDR3 bases: TGTGCCAGCAGTTTATGGACTAGCGGGGGGACCGGGGAGCTGTTTTTT. Translating gives CASSLWTSGGTGELFF. Together with reference TRBV28 and TRBJ2-2, the CDR3 gives the full variable domain: DVKVTQSSRYLVKRTGEKVFLECVQDMDHENMFWYRQDPGLGLRLIYFSYDVKMKEKGDIPEGYSVSREKKERFSLILESASTNQTSMYLCASSLWTSGGTGELFFGEGSRLTVL.

This clonotype has at least ten counts. The chain uses TRBV6-6 and TRBJ2-7; D remains ambiguous. CDR3 length: 13 amino acids. Deletions cut 6 bases from V and 7 bases from J, with 16 bases between. The germline V gene encodes CDR1 MNHNY and CDR2 SVGAGI (reference sequence). The CDR3 protein is CASSQTLGIEQYF. The CDR3 bases are TGTGCCAGCAGCCAAACCCTGGGTATTGAGCAGTACTTC.

This clonotype was counted many times. The chain combines TRBV3-1 with TRBJ2-5; D assignment may be TRBD1 or TRBD2 (6 bases each). Germline V CDR1 and CDR2: LGHDT, YNNKEL (reference sequence). With 10 bases removed from V and 4 bases from J, the gap between germline ends came to 13 bases. This CDR3 is 12 amino acids long. CDR3: CATLGGRETQYF. In nucleotides, the CDR3 is TGTGCCACCTTAGGGGGGCGAGAGACCCAGTACTTC.

The gene calls are TRBV12-3 or TRBV12-4 and TRBJ1-5, with 11 positions matching TRBD1. Trimming cost V 6 bases and J 3 bases; bases outside gene matches: 7. This CDR3 spans 16 amino acids. The chain's CDR3 is CASSATGQGDNQPQHF. As DNA, the CDR3 is TGTGCCAGCAGCGCCACGGGACAGGGGGACAATCAGCCCCAGCATTTT.

This clonotype was seen many times. This chain links TRBV29-1 with TRBJ2-5; a weak D match, TRBD1 (5 bases). The CDR3 consists of 15 residues. The germline V gene has CDR1 SQVTM and CDR2 ANQGSEA. Trimming took off 2 bases at V and 3 bases at J, with 16 bases between the two ends. CDR3 amino acids: CSVESPQGVEETQYF. The CDR3, as DNA: TGCAGCGTTGAATCGCCCCAGGGTGTAGAAGAGACCCAGTACTTC.

The genes are TRBV10-3 and TRBJ1-2, with a weak D call TRBD1 (6 bases). In germline, CDR1 is ENHRY, CDR2 SYGVKD. The length of the CDR3 is 13 residues. V dropped 2 bases and J dropped 5 bases, with 9 bases sitting between them. CDR3 in DNA: TGTGCCATCAGTGAGCAGGGGAGGTATGGCTACACCTTC. It is translated as CAISEQGRYGYTF.

This clonotype was counted once. The junction departs from the called germline gene at one end, perhaps through a read error. CDR3 region: CAGSQQHYTEAFF. The DNA of the CDR3 is TGCGCCGGCAGCCAGCAGCACTACACTGAAGCTTTCTTT. J is TRBJ1-1 and V is TRBV5-1, with D unclear. The V gene's germline CDR1 is SGHRS and CDR2 YFSETQ. The CDR3 is 13 amino acids.

The chain combines TRBV5-4 with TRBJ2-1; D not resolved. This CDR3 has 14 amino acids. V lost 4 bases and J 7 bases, leaving 15 bases between the germline ends. From germline, CDR1 is SGHNT and CDR2 YYREEE (reference sequence). The CDR3 DNA sequence: TGTGCCAGCAGCGACGTCCCGGTAGTGAATGAGCAGTTCTTC. It translates to CASSDVPVVNEQFF.

The chain employs TRBV7-2 and TRBJ1-2, with D hard to call. The V end was cut by 5 bases, the J end by 5 bases, with 15 bases between. The CDR3 has 14 residues. Germline CDR1 is SGHTA and CDR2 is FQGNSA. The CDR3 DNA reads as TGTGCCAGCAGCGTAGAAGGCCCGGGGTATGGCTACACCTTC. It translates to CASSVEGPGYGYTF.

V is TRBV24-1 and J is TRBJ2-1; 9 nucleotides agree with TRBD2. The CDR3 is 16 amino acids. Per the germline V gene, CDR1 is KGHDR and CDR2 is SFDVKD. The ends lost 4 bases at V and 7 bases at J; junction bases unmatched: 10. This CDR3 reads CATSDQGRAGGNEQFF. Here the CDR3 DNA reads TGTGCCACCAGTGACCAGGGACGAGCGGGAGGTAATGAGCAGTTCTTC.

This clonotype has ten or more counts. CDR3 nucleotides: TGCGCCAGCAGCTTCGGGGCCGCGGAGCGTGAGCAGTTCTTC. Translation: CASSFGAAEREQFF. V is TRBV5-1 and J is TRBJ2-1; D could derive from TRBD1 or TRBD2 (5 bases each). This CDR3 spans 14 amino acids. V was cut by 2 bases and J by 9 bases, with 15 bases left in between. The V gene's germline CDR1 is SGHRS and CDR2 YFSETQ.

V is TRBV24-1 and J is TRBJ2-4, with D tentatively TRBD1 or TRBD2 (5 bases each). The V gene's germline CDR1 is KGHDR and CDR2 SFDVKD. V was cut by 0 bases and J by 0 bases, with 17 bases left in between. The CDR3 is 19 residues long. In nucleotides, the CDR3 is TGTGCCACCAGTGATTTGTGGGCAGGGACGGTAATAGCCAAAAACATTCAGTACTTC. Protein product: CATSDLWAGTVIAKNIQYF.

Worth noting for this clonotype: A much larger clonotype is one base distant, so this may be a read error. V gene TRBV28 combines with J gene TRBJ2-1, with D tentatively TRBD2 (6 bases). The CDR3 is 15 residues long. Germline V gene data show CDR1 as MDHEN and CDR2 as SYDVKM. CDR3 residues: CTSSLGGRTYNEQFF. The CDR3 DNA follows: TGTACCAGCAGTTTAGGTGGGAGGACTTACAATGAGCAGTTCTTC. Supplemented by reference TRBV28 and TRBJ2-1, the full variable domain reads DVKVTQSSRYLVKRTGEKVFLECVQDMDHENMFWYRQDPGLGLRLIYFSYDVKMKEKGDIPEGYSVSREKKERFSLILESASTNQTSMYLCTSSLGGRTYNEQFFGPGTRLTVL.

This clonotype was counted at least ten times. The chain recombines TRBV24-1 with TRBJ2-3, with 8 bases identical to TRBD2. The CDR3 has 15 amino acids. V was clipped by 6 bases and J by 4 bases; unmatched bases: 8. Looked up from germline, CDR1 is KGHDR and CDR2 is SFDVKD. CDR3 residues: CATSLSGSLADTQYF. CDR3 bases: TGTGCCACCAGTCTGAGCGGGAGTTTGGCAGATACGCAGTATTTT.

Here the CDR3 reads CATHPRDYNYGYTF. CDR3 sequence (DNA): TGTGCCACCCATCCCCGGGACTATAACTATGGCTACACCTTC. J is TRBJ1-2 and V is TRBV10-3, with D possibly being TRBD1 (5 bases). V lost 10 bases to trimming and J lost 1 base, with 16 bases between them. CDR1 is ENHRY and CDR2 is SYGVKD in the germline V gene. The CDR3 runs to 14 residues.

The table lists this clonotype with a count of one. V usage is TRBV5-1 and J usage is TRBJ2-6; unclear D gene. The V end was cut by 0 bases, the J end by 3 bases, with 13 bases between. The CDR3 spans 17 residues. Germline CDR1 and CDR2: SGHRS and YFSETQ. CDR3 residues: CASSLAGLGFGANVLTF. CDR3 DNA: TGCGCCAGCAGCTTGGCCGGATTAGGCTTTGGGGCCAACGTCCTGACTTTC.

A remark on this clonotype: A much more abundant neighbour one base away suggests this may be a read error. The chain combines TRBV29-1 with TRBJ2-1, with D possibly called TRBD1 or TRBD2 (5 bases each). The DNA end is a closer match to TRBJ2-7, so the J assignment may be wrong. Germline V lookup: CDR1 SQVTM, CDR2 ANQGSEA. There are 14 residues in the CDR3. As DNA, the CDR3 is TGCAGCGCTGAGGGGTCAGAAGCCTACAATGAGCAGTACTTC. As protein: CSAEGSEAYNEQYF.

The rearrangement links TRBV29-1 to TRBJ2-1, with TRBD2 matching 7 bases. Per the germline V gene, CDR1 is SQVTM and CDR2 is ANQGSEA. V trimming: 5 bases; J trimming: 10 bases; junction bases outside the gene matches: 14. This CDR3 comprises 14 residues. The CDR3 protein is CSVRSSGLGGEQFF. Here the CDR3 DNA reads TGCAGCGTTCGGTCTAGCGGTTTAGGAGGAGAGCAGTTCTTC.

In regard to this clonotype: The junction does not match germline at one end; this may be a read error. The V call is TRBV5-6, the J call TRBJ2-4; D might be TRBD1 or TRBD2, each matching 5 bases. The end of the DNA aligns better with TRBJ2-5, so the J call may be wrong. The V gene's germline CDR1 is SGHDT and CDR2 YYEEEE. There are 18 residues in the CDR3. CDR3 protein: CAGSRDLQSRRTKETQYF. CDR3 DNA: TGTGCCGGCAGTCGGGACCTCCAAAGCCGGAGAACGAAAGAGACCCAGTACTTC.

The chain links TRBV25-1 to TRBJ2-2; 9 positions agree with TRBD1. Germline V lookup: CDR1 MGHDK, CDR2 SYGVNS. Trimming removed 7 bases from V and 3 bases from J; junction bases left unmatched: 12. There are 17 residues in the CDR3. The CDR3 sequence: CASTDTGGAPDTGELFF. The CDR3 DNA follows: TGTGCCAGCACGGACACAGGGGGCGCTCCGGACACCGGGGAGCTGTTTTTT.

This clonotype was seen a single time. This chain uses TRBV25-1 with TRBJ2-7, with a possible D match to TRBD2 (6 bases). V was shortened by 6 bases and J by 2 bases, with 11 bases between the two germline ends. The CDR3 has 13 amino acids. CDR1 MGHDK and CDR2 SYGVNS come from the germline V gene. CDR3 amino acids: CASRGTVTYEQYF. The CDR3 coding sequence is TGTGCCAGCAGGGGGACTGTAACCTACGAGCAGTACTTC.